This T cell receptor beta chain was sequenced for a study of shared clonotypes between healthy human individuals. Germline loops: CDR1 MNHNS, CDR2 SASEGT. V was clipped by 2 bases and J by 0 bases, with 8 bases between them. CDR3 length: 15 residues. TCRdb keeps only in-frame clones here, not all; method: immunoSEQ multiplex PCR. The data contain roughly 500,000 clones, about four fifths of them singletons. The sample was PBMCs. The receptor was derived from a woman aged 40 to 50 in good health. Some clones in this sample may be carry-over from other donors' samples. The rearrangement links TRBV6-1 to TRBJ2-1, with D perhaps TRBD1 or TRBD2 (5 bases each). CDR3: CASSEWGSSYNEQFF. The CDR3 nucleotides are TGTGCCAGCAGTGAATGGGGGAGCTCCTACAATGAGCAGTTCTTC.